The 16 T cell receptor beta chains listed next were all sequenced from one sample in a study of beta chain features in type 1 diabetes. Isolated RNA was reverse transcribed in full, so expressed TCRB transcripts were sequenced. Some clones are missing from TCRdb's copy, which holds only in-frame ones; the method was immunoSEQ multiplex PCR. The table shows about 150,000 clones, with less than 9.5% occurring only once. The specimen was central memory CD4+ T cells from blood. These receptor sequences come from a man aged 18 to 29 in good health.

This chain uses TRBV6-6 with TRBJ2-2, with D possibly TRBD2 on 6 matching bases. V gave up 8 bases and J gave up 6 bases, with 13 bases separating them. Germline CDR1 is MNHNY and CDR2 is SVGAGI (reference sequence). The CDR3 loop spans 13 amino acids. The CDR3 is CASGLARSGELFF. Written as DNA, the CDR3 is TGTGCCAGCGGCCTAGCGAGATCCGGGGAGCTGTTTTTT.

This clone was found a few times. The CDR3 protein is CASGKPSYEQYF. CDR3 DNA: TGTGCCAGCGGGAAACCATCCTACGAGCAGTACTTC. V usage is TRBV19 and J usage is TRBJ2-7, with D possibly TRBD2 on 5 matching bases. Germline CDR1 reads LNHDA; CDR2 reads SQIVND (reference sequence). V gave up 9 bases and J gave up 1 base, with 10 bases separating them. The CDR3 is made up of 12 amino acids.

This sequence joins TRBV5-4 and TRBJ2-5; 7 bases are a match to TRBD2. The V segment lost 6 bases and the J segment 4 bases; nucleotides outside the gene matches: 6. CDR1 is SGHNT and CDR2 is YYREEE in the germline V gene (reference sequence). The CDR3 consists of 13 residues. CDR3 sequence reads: CASTWGGVETQYF. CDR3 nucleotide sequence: TGTGCCAGCACCTGGGGGGGGGTAGAGACCCAGTACTTC.

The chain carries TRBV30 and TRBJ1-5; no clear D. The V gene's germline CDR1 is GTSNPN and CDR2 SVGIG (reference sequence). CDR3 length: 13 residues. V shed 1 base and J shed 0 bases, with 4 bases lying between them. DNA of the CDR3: TGTGCCTGGAGTGGCGATAGCAATCAGCCCCAGCATTTT. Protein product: CAWSGDSNQPQHF.

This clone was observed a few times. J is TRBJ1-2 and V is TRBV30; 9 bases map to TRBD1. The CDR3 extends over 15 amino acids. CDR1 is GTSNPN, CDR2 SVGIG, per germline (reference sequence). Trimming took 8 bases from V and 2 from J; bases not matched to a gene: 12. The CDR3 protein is CAGTAWTGVNYGYTF. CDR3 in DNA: TGTGCCGGAACCGCCTGGACAGGGGTAAACTATGGCTACACCTTC.

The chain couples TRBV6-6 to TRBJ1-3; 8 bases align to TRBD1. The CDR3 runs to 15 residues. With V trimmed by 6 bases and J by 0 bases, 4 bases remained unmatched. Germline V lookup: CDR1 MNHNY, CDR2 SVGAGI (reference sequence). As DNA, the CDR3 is TGTGCCAGCAGGGGACAGGTCGGCTCTGGAAACACCATATATTTT. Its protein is CASRGQVGSGNTIYF.

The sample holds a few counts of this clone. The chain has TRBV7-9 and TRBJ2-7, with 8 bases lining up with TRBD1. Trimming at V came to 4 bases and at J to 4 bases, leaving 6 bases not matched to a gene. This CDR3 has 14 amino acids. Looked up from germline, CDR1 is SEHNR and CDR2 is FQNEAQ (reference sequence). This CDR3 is CASSSDRVGYEQYF. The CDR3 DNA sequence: TGTGCCAGCAGCTCGGACAGGGTAGGGTACGAGCAGTACTTC.

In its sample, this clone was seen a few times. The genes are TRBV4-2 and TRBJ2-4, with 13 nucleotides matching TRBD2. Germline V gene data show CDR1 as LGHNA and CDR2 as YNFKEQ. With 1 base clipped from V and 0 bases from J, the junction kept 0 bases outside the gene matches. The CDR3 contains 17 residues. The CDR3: CASSQGLAGGAKNIQYF. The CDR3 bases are TGTGCCAGCAGCCAAGGACTAGCGGGGGGAGCCAAAAACATTCAGTACTTC.

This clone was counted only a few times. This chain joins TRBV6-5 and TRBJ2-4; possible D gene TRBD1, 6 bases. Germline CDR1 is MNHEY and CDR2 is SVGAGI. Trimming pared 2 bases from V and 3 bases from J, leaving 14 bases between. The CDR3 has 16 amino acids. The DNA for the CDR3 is TGTGCCAGCAGTTACGATGGGGGCTTAGGCAAAAACATTCAGTACTTC. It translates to CASSYDGGLGKNIQYF.

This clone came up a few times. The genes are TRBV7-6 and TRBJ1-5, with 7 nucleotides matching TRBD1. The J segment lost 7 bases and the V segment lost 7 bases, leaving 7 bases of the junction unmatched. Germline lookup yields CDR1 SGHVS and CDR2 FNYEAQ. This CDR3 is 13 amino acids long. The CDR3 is CASKRGRWQPQHF. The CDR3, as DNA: TGTGCCAGCAAAAGGGGGCGATGGCAGCCCCAGCATTTT.

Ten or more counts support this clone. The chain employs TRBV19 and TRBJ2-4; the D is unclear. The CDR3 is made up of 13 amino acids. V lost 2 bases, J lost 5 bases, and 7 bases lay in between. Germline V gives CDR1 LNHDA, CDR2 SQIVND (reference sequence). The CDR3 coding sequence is TGTGCCAGTAGTATATCCAATGAAAACATTCAGTACTTC. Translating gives CASSISNENIQYF. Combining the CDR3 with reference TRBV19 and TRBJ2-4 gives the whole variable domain DGGITQSPKYLFRKEGQNVTLSCEQNLNHDAMYWYRQDPGQGLRLIYYSQIVNDFQKGDIAEGYSVSREKKESFPLTVTSAQKNPTAFYLCASSISNENIQYFGAGTRLSVL.

The CDR3 DNA reads TGTGCCAGCAGCGTAGAGGGCGGGGACAGGCTGAACACTGAAGCTTTCTTT. Its translation: CASSVEGGDRLNTEAFF. The V and J genes are TRBV9 and TRBJ1-1; TRBD1 aligns across 8 bases. CDR1 and CDR2 (germline): SGDLS, YYNGEE. The CDR3 has 17 amino acids. The J segment lost 0 bases and the V segment lost 0 bases, leaving 7 bases of the junction unmatched. Full variable domain (rest looked up from reference TRBV9 and TRBJ1-1): DSGVTQTPKHLITATGQRVTLRCSPRSGDLSVYWYQQSLDQGLQFLIQYYNGEERAKGNILERFSAQQFPDLHSELNLSSLELGDSALYFCASSVEGGDRLNTEAFFGQGTRLTVV.

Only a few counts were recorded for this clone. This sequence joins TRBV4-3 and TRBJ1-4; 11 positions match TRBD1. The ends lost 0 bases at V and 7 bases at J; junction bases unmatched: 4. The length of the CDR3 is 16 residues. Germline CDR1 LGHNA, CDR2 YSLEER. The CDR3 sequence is CASSQEGTGGGEKLFF. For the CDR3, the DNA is TGCGCCAGCAGCCAAGAGGGGACAGGGGGAGGTGAAAAACTGTTTTTT.

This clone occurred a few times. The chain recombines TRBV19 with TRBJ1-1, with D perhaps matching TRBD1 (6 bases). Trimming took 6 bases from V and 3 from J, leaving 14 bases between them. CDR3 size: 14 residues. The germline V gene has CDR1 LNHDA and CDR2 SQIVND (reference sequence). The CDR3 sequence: CASRPQGGYTEAFF. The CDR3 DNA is TGTGCCAGTAGGCCACAGGGTGGGTACACTGAAGCTTTCTTT.

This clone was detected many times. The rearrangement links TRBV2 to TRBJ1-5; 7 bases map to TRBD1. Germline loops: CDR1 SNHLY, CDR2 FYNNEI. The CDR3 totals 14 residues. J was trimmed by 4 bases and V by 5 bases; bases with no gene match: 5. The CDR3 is CASSNDRENQPQHF. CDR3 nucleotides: TGTGCCAGCAGTAACGACAGGGAGAATCAGCCCCAGCATTTT.

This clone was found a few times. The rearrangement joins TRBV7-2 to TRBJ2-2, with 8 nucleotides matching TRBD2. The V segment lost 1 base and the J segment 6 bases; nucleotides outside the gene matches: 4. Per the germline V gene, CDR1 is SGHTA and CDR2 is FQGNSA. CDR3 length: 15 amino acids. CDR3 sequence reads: CASSLDSGAPGELFF. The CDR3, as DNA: TGTGCCAGCAGCTTAGATAGCGGGGCTCCCGGGGAGCTGTTTTTT.